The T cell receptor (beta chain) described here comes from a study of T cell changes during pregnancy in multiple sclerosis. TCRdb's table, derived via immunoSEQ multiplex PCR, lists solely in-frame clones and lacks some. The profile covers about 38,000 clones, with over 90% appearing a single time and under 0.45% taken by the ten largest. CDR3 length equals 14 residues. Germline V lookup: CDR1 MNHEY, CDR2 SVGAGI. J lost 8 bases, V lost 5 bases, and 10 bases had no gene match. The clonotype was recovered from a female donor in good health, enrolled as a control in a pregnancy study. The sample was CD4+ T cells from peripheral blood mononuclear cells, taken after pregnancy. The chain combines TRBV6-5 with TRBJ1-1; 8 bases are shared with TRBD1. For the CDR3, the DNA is TGTGCCAGCAGTGACGGACAGGGACCCACCGAAGCTTTCTTT. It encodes CASSDGQGPTEAFF.